This TCR beta chain was observed in a study of shared clonotypes between healthy human individuals. Regarding this clone: Its matching antigen is unknown.

Generated by immunoSEQ multiplex PCR, the TCRdb table keeps only in-frame clones and is missing some. This sample carries fewer than 400,000 clones, about 74% of them seen once, and the ten largest clones take 10%. The study, taken as a whole, reports: Several donors had 4% to 6.5% of their naive CD4 clonotypes in common. The study generally estimated greater richness for naive than memory subsets.

Germline V gene lookup returns CDR1 MNHNS and CDR2 SASEGT. CDR3 length: 11 amino acids. Between the trimmed V and J ends, which lost 5 bases and 8 bases, there was a span of 10 bases. The chain combines TRBV6-1 with TRBJ2-7; no reliable D call. This TCR derives from a man aged 30 to 45 in good health. The sample consisted of memory CD4+ T cells sorted from blood. Subset: CD45RA-negative fraction. This CDR3 is CASSYSEKQYF. The CDR3 coding sequence is TGTGCCAGCAGTTATTCGGAGAAGCAGTACTTC.